This T cell receptor (beta chain) comes out of a study of shared clonotypes between healthy human individuals. Here immunoSEQ multiplex PCR was the method, and the copy in TCRdb shows in-frame clones only, minus some. This sample carries 2 million to 2.5 million clones, approximately 94% of them seen once, and the ten largest clones take around 0.13%. The germline V gene encodes CDR1 LGHNA and CDR2 YSLEER. V was shortened by 0 bases and J by 7 bases, with 12 bases between the two germline ends. CDR3 length: 14 amino acids. Sequences were obtained from naive CD4+ T cells sorted from blood. Subset indicated: CD45RA+ positively selected. This receptor was obtained from a young man in good health. The chain uses TRBV4-3 and TRBJ1-1; D is undetermined. The CDR3 region has the DNA TGCGCCAGCAGCCAAGATTGGAACTGGGGTGAAGCTTTCTTT. Translating gives CASSQDWNWGEAFF.